This is a list of T cell receptor beta chains from one sample in a study of early T cells in non-severe SARS-CoV-2 infection. From the 5' RACE reads, TCRdb called clonotypes with MiXCR, one entry per CDR3 protein. This table holds 70,000 or so distinct CDR3 sequences, over 9.5% found once. The sample here was whole blood, taken at baseline. The receptors come from an adult who was a healthcare worker with PCR-confirmed SARS-CoV-2 infection or an uninfected control (not recorded which). The CDR3 runs from the conserved cysteine through the conserved F or W. D genes are given only for firm matches. Where a row states a size, it is once, few, many or the class of an expanded clone; other rows omit it.

V: TRBV11-3; size: few; D: TRBD1; J: TRBJ2-3; CDR3: CASTQGTGLKDTQYF; DNA: TGTGCCAGCACTCAGGGGACAGGGCTGAAAGATACGCAGTATTTT
V: TRBV20-1; size: NA; D: TRBD2; J: TRBJ2-1; CDR3: CSASGLADYNEQFF; DNA: TGCAGTGCTAGCGGACTAGCTGATTACAATGAGCAGTTCTTC
V: TRBV4-1; size: many; D: NA; J: TRBJ2-2; CDR3: CASSQLWAGELFF; DNA: TGCGCCAGCAGCCAACTTTGGGCCGGGGAGCTGTTTTTT
V: TRBV5-1; size: few; D: TRBD1; J: TRBJ2-3; CDR3: CASSLYRGTQPNTDTQYF; DNA: TGCGCCAGCAGCTTGTACAGGGGGACCCAGCCCAACACAGATACGCAGTATTTT
V: TRBV3-1; size: many; D: NA; J: TRBJ2-5; CDR3: CASSPVEETQYF; DNA: TGTGCCAGCAGCCCCGTCGAAGAGACCCAGTACTTC
V: TRBV6-5; size: NA; D: NA; J: TRBJ2-6; CDR3: CASSSVSGANVPTF; DNA: TGTGCCAGCAGCTCTGTCTCTGGGGCCAACGTCCCGACTTTC
V: TRBV7-8; size: few; D: TRBD1; J: TRBJ2-5; CDR3: CASSPTPRGRETQYF; DNA: TGTGCCAGCAGCCCTACACCGAGGGGGCGAGAGACCCAGTACTTC
V: TRBV7-8; size: NA; D: NA; J: TRBJ2-7; CDR3: CASSPPPTLPYEQYF; DNA: TGTGCCAGCAGCCCACCCCCGACACTCCCCTACGAGCAGTACTTC
V: TRBV7-9; size: NA; D: TRBD1; J: TRBJ1-5; CDR3: CASSPPPRQGLNQPQHF; DNA: TGTGCCAGCAGCCCTCCCCCCCGACAGGGGCTCAATCAGCCCCAGCATTTT
V: TRBV7-9; size: many; D: TRBD2; J: TRBJ2-3; CDR3: CASSPTGLEATDTQYF; DNA: TGTGCCAGCAGCCCTACTGGACTAGAGGCCACAGATACGCAGTATTTT
V: TRBV7-2; size: few; D: NA; J: TRBJ1-1; CDR3: CASSSLSNTEAFF; DNA: TGTGCCAGCAGCTCCCTTTCGAACACTGAAGCTTTCTTT
V: TRBV12-5; size: many; D: TRBD1; J: TRBJ2-7; CDR3: CASGPGQGLEQYF; DNA: TGTGCTAGTGGTCCGGGACAGGGGCTCGAGCAGTACTTC
V: TRBV10-2; size: NA; D: NA; J: TRBJ1-5; CDR3: CASSRDRDQPQHF; DNA: TGCGCCAGCAGTCGGGACCGCGATCAGCCCCAGCATTTT
V: TRBV30; size: NA; D: NA; J: TRBJ2-7; CDR3: CAWSIETYEQYF; DNA: TGTGCCTGGAGTATAGAGACCTACGAGCAGTACTTC
V: TRBV10-3; size: few; D: NA; J: TRBJ2-7; CDR3: CAISELELYEQYF; DNA: TGTGCCATCAGTGAGTTGGAGCTCTACGAGCAGTACTTC
V: TRBV7-9; size: many; D: NA; J: TRBJ1-1; CDR3: CASSLGPGETEAFF; DNA: TGTGCCAGCAGCTTAGGTCCAGGGGAGACTGAAGCTTTCTTT
V: TRBV7-2; size: NA; D: NA; J: TRBJ2-5; CDR3: CASSTRDGIQYF; DNA: TGTGCCAGCAGCACCCGCGATGGGATCCAGTACTTC
V: TRBV3-1; size: few; D: NA; J: TRBJ2-1; CDR3: CASSLGQLTYNEQFF; DNA: TGTGCCAGCAGCCTCGGACAGTTAACCTACAATGAGCAGTTCTTC
V: TRBV7-3; size: many; D: TRBD2; J: TRBJ2-4; CDR3: CASSLILAGGRGKNIQYF; DNA: TGTGCCAGCAGCTTAATCCTAGCGGGGGGCCGAGGCAAAAACATTCAGTACTTC
V: TRBV7-2; size: few; D: NA; J: TRBJ2-7; CDR3: CASSFGTRLGAYEQYF; DNA: TGTGCCAGCAGCTTCGGGACGCGCCTAGGGGCTTACGAGCAGTACTTC
V: TRBV29-1; size: few; D: NA; J: TRBJ1-5; CDR3: CSVSEVNSNQPQHF; DNA: TGCAGCGTTAGCGAGGTAAACAGCAATCAGCCCCAGCATTTT
V: TRBV25-1; size: NA; D: NA; J: TRBJ1-4; CDR3: CASSADREKLFF; DNA: TGTGCCAGCAGTGCTGACAGGGAAAAACTGTTTTTT
V: TRBV20-1; size: few; D: TRBD1; J: TRBJ2-7; CDR3: CSAEGGQGKGEQYF; DNA: TGCAGTGCGGAAGGAGGACAGGGCAAGGGCGAGCAGTACTTC
V: TRBV20-1; size: many; D: NA; J: TRBJ1-4; CDR3: CSARGEQGRTNEKLFF; DNA: TGCAGTGCTAGAGGGGAACAGGGACGGACTAATGAAAAACTGTTTTTT
V: TRBV29-1; size: many; D: NA; J: TRBJ1-2; CDR3: CSVAPGRNYGYTF; DNA: TGCAGCGTCGCACCGGGACGGAACTATGGCTACACCTTC
V: TRBV2; size: NA; D: NA; J: TRBJ1-2; CDR3: CASRRQRVLSGYTF; DNA: TGTGCCAGCAGACGACAGAGGGTTCTTAGCGGCTACACCTTC
V: TRBV5-4; size: many; D: NA; J: TRBJ1-1; CDR3: CASSGGPNTEAFF; DNA: TGTGCCAGCAGCGGCGGTCCGAACACTGAAGCTTTCTTT
V: TRBV20-1; size: NA; D: NA; J: TRBJ2-3; CDR3: CSASLYTDTQYF; DNA: TGCAGTGCCTCCCTTTATACAGATACGCAGTATTTT